The rows below give T cell receptor beta chains drawn from one sample of a study of Graves' ophthalmopathy and Graves' hyperthyroidism. TCRdb redid the calling of the multiplex PCR reads with MiXCR, one entry per CDR3 protein. The top ten hold about 4.6% of the sample, which has about 600,000 distinct CDR3 sequences, 39% seen once. Sequencing was carried out using peripheral blood or thyroid tissue (not recorded which). The receptors stem from an adult man with Graves' hyperthyroidism. The CDR3 runs from the conserved cysteine through the conserved F or W. A D gene is named only where the DNA matches it firmly. Expanded clones are given a class, and other clones once, few, many or no size at all.

TGTGCCAGCAGCCAAGTGGACGGTGGAAATTCACCCCTCCACTTT	CASSQVDGGNSPLHF	.	TRBJ1-6	TRBV3-1	few
TGTGCCAGCAGCTTACCCTGGGAAGAGACCCAGTACTTC	CASSLPWEETQYF	.	TRBJ2-5	TRBV7-9	.
TGTGCCAGCAGTGAAGCGCTACAGCCTCATACCTACGAGCAGTACTTC	CASSEALQPHTYEQYF	.	TRBJ2-7	TRBV6-1	few
TGTGCCAGCAGCGCGACCCTGGCCACTGAAGCTTTCTTT	CASSATLATEAFF	.	TRBJ1-1	TRBV7-2	many
TGTGCCAGCAGCTTAGCACAGGAGGAGACCCAGTACTTC	CASSLAQEETQYF	.	TRBJ2-5	TRBV11-2	.
TGTGCCAGCAGCTTAACTTTCGACACCGGGGAGCTGTTTTTT	CASSLTFDTGELFF	.	TRBJ2-2	TRBV7-3	many
TGTGCCAGCAGTTTGGGGAAGGTCTCTGGAAACACCATATATTTT	CASSLGKVSGNTIYF	.	TRBJ1-3	TRBV12-3/TRBV12-4	.
TGTGCCAGTAGTATCTCTCACGGGGGTGCGCTCTCCTACGAGCAGTACTTC	CASSISHGGALSYEQYF	.	TRBJ2-7	TRBV19	.
TGTGCCAGCAGCTTGCTAGACGGCTCTCAAGAGACCCAGTACTTC	CASSLLDGSQETQYF	.	TRBJ2-5	TRBV7-9	.
TGTGCCAGCAGCTTAGCGGGGGCTCGGGAAGCTTTCTTT	CASSLAGAREAFF	.	TRBJ1-1	TRBV7-9	.
TGTGCCAGCAGCTTAGGCCTGCGGGAGTATGAGCAGTACTTC	CASSLGLREYEQYF	TRBD2	TRBJ2-7	TRBV13	many